Listed here is a single TCR beta chain. Antigen: not known. This sample was included in a study of cytomegalovirus exposure and HLA in healthy donors. Overall study results and limits: In a later analysis, a genetic analysis reported fewer productive-TCR N-insertions in an Asian-associated ancestry cluster than the cohort average. A later analysis linked a missense variant in DCLRE1C to the trimming of TCR beta V and J genes.

Researchers ran the PCR with 60 Vbeta and 13 Jbeta primers. Libraries were prepared by immunoSEQ multiplex PCR; TCRdb keeps only in-frame clonotypes and omits some of them. There are about 130,000 clones in the sample; over 70% occur only once, and 2.6% lies in the top ten. Sampled while nominally healthy, donors likely had unrecorded immune exposures. The TCR comes from an older woman in good health and CMV-seropositive. The sample consisted of PBMCs.

Here the CDR3 reads CASSADRNEQYF. Here the CDR3 DNA reads TGTGCCAGCAGCGCCGACAGGAACGAGCAGTACTTC. The chain is built from TRBV9 and TRBJ2-7, with D tentatively TRBD1 (6 bases). CDR1 SGDLS and CDR2 YYNGEE come from the germline V gene. The CDR3 sequence is 12 residues long. Between the trimmed V and J ends, which lost 3 bases and 5 bases, there was a span of 9 bases.